These 22 T cell receptor beta chains were all obtained from the same sample, sequenced in a study of PD-L1 blockade in urothelial cancer. Time point denoted: peripheral blood 6 weeks after treatment start. Profiled with immunoSEQ multiplex PCR; TCRdb holds only in-frame clones, not every one. The table shows 38,000 or so clones, with around 83% occurring only once. Sequenced material: PBMCs, taken around atezolizumab (anti-PD-L1) treatment. Source of these receptors: a man aged 65 to 85 with urothelial cancer.

The J gene is TRBJ1-4, the V gene TRBV15; TRBD1 agrees at 7 bases. V shed 3 bases, J shed 8 bases, and the junction held 9 bases outside the gene matches. CDR3 length: 15 amino acids. CDR1 and CDR2 from the germline V gene are LNHNV and YYDKDF (reference sequence). This CDR3 is CATSRARQGEEKLFF. The CDR3 nucleotides are TGTGCCACCAGCAGGGCCCGACAGGGCGAAGAAAAACTGTTTTTT.

The V and J genes are TRBV2 and TRBJ2-7; 8 positions match TRBD2. CDR3 length: 14 amino acids. The germline V gene encodes CDR1 SNHLY and CDR2 FYNNEI. V was pared by 8 bases and J by 3 bases, with 9 bases of the junction left unmatched. CDR3 protein: CASGGLAGNYEQYF. CDR3 nucleotide sequence: TGTGCCAGCGGAGGGCTAGCGGGTAACTACGAGCAGTACTTC.

This clone was seen a few times. The chain joins TRBV5-8 to TRBJ2-3; 8 bases are a match to TRBD2. CDR1 is SGHTS, CDR2 YDEGEE, per germline. This CDR3 is built from 16 residues. V trimming: 4 bases; J trimming: 2 bases; junction bases outside the gene matches: 9. CDR3: CASSPGTRFDTDTQYF. CDR3 DNA sequence: TGTGCCAGCAGCCCCGGGACTAGGTTTGACACAGATACGCAGTATTTT.

The chain carries TRBV7-9 and TRBJ2-3; D is unresolved. V was shortened by 5 bases and J by 5 bases, with 8 bases between the two germline ends. This CDR3 is 12 amino acids long. CDR1 is SEHNR and CDR2 is FQNEAQ in the germline V gene (reference sequence). The CDR3 DNA follows: TGTGCCAGCAGCCGTGAGGTAGATACGCAGTATTTT. Its translation: CASSREVDTQYF.

The chain carries TRBV29-1 and TRBJ2-2, with a weak D call TRBD1 (6 bases). V lost 7 bases and J 6 bases, leaving 27 bases between the germline ends. The germline V gene has CDR1 SQVTM and CDR2 ANQGSEA. The CDR3 has 17 residues. The CDR3 sequence: CSALFLKQGSGAGELFF. The DNA for the CDR3 is TGCAGCGCCCTCTTTCTTAAACAGGGTTCAGGCGCCGGGGAGCTGTTTTTT.

This chain joins TRBV18 and TRBJ1-1, with D unclear. Germline CDR1 KGHSH, CDR2 LQKENI. This CDR3 spans 14 amino acids. With 6 bases removed from V and 1 base from J, the gap between germline ends came to 12 bases. In nucleotides, the CDR3 is TGTGCCAGCTCGCCGCGGGAGGGGAACACTGAAGCTTTCTTT. This sequence encodes CASSPREGNTEAFF.

The chain carries TRBV6-5 and TRBJ2-5; a possible D gene is TRBD2 (5 bases). CDR3 length: 13 amino acids. Germline V gives CDR1 MNHEY, CDR2 SVGAGI. V shed 2 bases and J shed 7 bases, with 11 bases lying between them. The CDR3 loop is CASSYEGARTQYF. The CDR3, as DNA: TGTGCCAGCAGTTACGAGGGAGCGAGGACCCAGTACTTC.

The V call is TRBV7-2, the J call TRBJ1-2; TRBD1 is a possible D gene (6 bases). Per the germline V gene, CDR1 is SGHTA and CDR2 is FQGNSA. Trimming took 5 bases from V and 5 from J, leaving 18 bases between them. The CDR3 contains 15 residues. In DNA form, the CDR3 reads TGTGCCAGCAGCCCTGGGGGCAGGCCGATATATGGCTACACCTTC. Amino acid sequence: CASSPGGRPIYGYTF.

This clone occurred a few times. The CDR3 reads CSVRRDRAGGYTF. The CDR3 nucleotides read TGCAGCGTACGCCGGGACAGGGCCGGCGGCTACACCTTC. The J gene is TRBJ1-2, the V gene TRBV29-1; 9 bases map to TRBD1. Germline trimming cut 6 bases from V and 8 bases from J; bases unmatched to any gene: 10. The CDR3 spans 13 residues. Germline-derived CDR1 and CDR2 are SQVTM and ANQGSEA.

V and J are TRBV28 and TRBJ1-2, with 12 bases identical to TRBD1. Unmatched junction bases numbered 11, after V lost 6 bases and J lost 6 bases. The germline gives CDR1 MDHEN, CDR2 SYDVKM. CDR3 length: 16 residues. CDR3 sequence: CASSLSRGQGADGYTF. CDR3 nucleotides: TGTGCCAGCAGCCTTTCTAGGGGACAGGGGGCGGATGGCTACACCTTC.

This clone has only one observation. The genes are TRBV6-5 and TRBJ2-5; 12 nucleotides match TRBD1. Germline CDR1 and CDR2: MNHEY and SVGAGI. The CDR3 length is 15 residues. Trimming at V came to 9 bases and at J to 6 bases, leaving 11 bases not matched to a gene. DNA of the CDR3: TGTGCCAGTCTAACCGGGACAGGGGGCATGAAGACCCAGTACTTC. It specifies CASLTGTGGMKTQYF.

The rearrangement links TRBV9 to TRBJ1-3; maybe TRBD1 (5 bases). The CDR3 runs 16 residues. The germline gives CDR1 SGDLS, CDR2 YYNGEE. V was clipped by 2 bases and J by 3 bases, with 15 bases between them. Here the CDR3 DNA reads TGTGCCAGCAGCGTGAACGACGGGGGGAGTGGAAACACCATATATTTT. As protein: CASSVNDGGSGNTIYF.

This sequence joins TRBV4-1 and TRBJ1-2; 11 bases are a match to TRBD1. In germline, CDR1 is MGHRA, CDR2 YSYEKL. J lost 8 bases, V lost 1 base, and 15 bases had no gene match. The length of the CDR3 is 18 residues. The DNA for the CDR3 is TGCGCCAGCAGCCAAGGGTTGATGGACAGGGGGCGTCTTCAGGGCTACACCTTC. It codes for CASSQGLMDRGRLQGYTF.

This rearrangement joins TRBV18 to TRBJ2-7, with 8 positions matching TRBD1. Germline CDR1 is KGHSH and CDR2 is LQKENI. CDR3 length: 14 residues. Trimming cost V 6 bases and J 2 bases; bases outside gene matches: 6. CDR3 region: CASSSGTGPYEQYF. For the CDR3, the DNA is TGTGCCAGCTCGTCCGGGACAGGACCCTACGAGCAGTACTTC. The entire variable domain, with the rest obtained from reference TRBV18 and TRBJ2-7, is as follows: NAGVMQNPRHLVRRRGQEARLRCSPMKGHSHVYWYRQLPEEGLKFMVYLQKENIIDESGMPKERFSAEFPKEGPSILRIQQVVRGDSAAYFCASSSGTGPYEQYFGPGTRLTVT.

The gene calls are TRBV15 and TRBJ2-1, with 10 bases that match TRBD2. The CDR3 loop spans 15 amino acids. Germline V CDR1 and CDR2: LNHNV, YYDKDF (reference sequence). V lost 6 bases, J lost 7 bases, and 9 bases stayed unmatched. The chain's CDR3 is CATSIRLAGENEQFF. The CDR3 region has the DNA TGTGCCACCAGTATTCGCCTAGCGGGAGAGAATGAGCAGTTCTTC.

The chain joins TRBV6-1 to TRBJ2-7, with D tentatively TRBD1 (6 bases). Trimming took off 3 bases at V and 3 bases at J, with 12 bases between the two ends. The V gene's germline CDR1 is MNHNS and CDR2 SASEGT. The CDR3 extends over 14 amino acids. The CDR3 DNA reads as TGTGCCAGCAGTGAGGGACATCGGCTCTACGAGCAGTACTTC. Residues: CASSEGHRLYEQYF.

The genes are TRBV30 and TRBJ1-1, with D hard to call. The V end was cut by 7 bases, the J end by 1 base, with 10 bases between. Germline values: CDR1 GTSNPN, CDR2 SVGIG (reference sequence). The CDR3 sequence is 12 residues long. CDR3 sequence (DNA): TGTGCCTTGAGGCGGGAGAACACTGAAGCTTTCTTT. This encodes CALRRENTEAFF.

In the case of this clone: Other DNA sequences from this sample encode an identical CDR3 as well. The chain is built from TRBV5-1 and TRBJ2-1, with 8 bases matching TRBD2. The J segment lost 4 bases and the V segment lost 1 base, leaving 1 base of the junction unmatched. The germline V gene has CDR1 SGHRS and CDR2 YFSETQ. The CDR3 spans 14 residues. The CDR3, as DNA: TGCGCCAGCAGCTTGACTAGCGGATACAATGAGCAGTTCTTC. Translation gives CASSLTSGYNEQFF.

The chain combines TRBV4-2 with TRBJ2-3; 9 positions match TRBD2. The CDR3 is 17 amino acids. CDR1 LGHNA and CDR2 YNFKEQ come from the germline V gene. The V segment lost 2 bases and the J segment 2 bases; nucleotides outside the gene matches: 8. CDR3 sequence (DNA): TGTGCCAGCAGCCAAAACAGAGCGGGAGGCGTCACAGATACGCAGTATTTT. Translating gives CASSQNRAGGVTDTQYF.

The V gene is TRBV9, the J gene TRBJ2-7; 7 bases line up with TRBD2. This CDR3 spans 15 amino acids. V gave up 3 bases and J gave up 2 bases; unmatched junction bases: 8. Germline loops: CDR1 SGDLS, CDR2 YYNGEE. The CDR3 DNA reads as TGTGCCAGCAGCGCGGGGGGAGGCAATACCTACGAGCAGTACTTC. Its protein product is CASSAGGGNTYEQYF.

The chain recombines TRBV2 with TRBJ2-1; D is possibly TRBD2 (6 bases). CDR1 is SNHLY, CDR2 FYNNEI, per germline. Trimming cost V 3 bases and J 0 bases, with 9 bases left between them. The CDR3 spans 15 residues. This chain's CDR3 is CASSEYGSSYNEQFF. The CDR3 nucleotides read TGTGCCAGCAGTGAGTACGGGAGCTCCTACAATGAGCAGTTCTTC. Supplemented by reference TRBV2 and TRBJ2-1, the full variable domain reads EPEVTQTPSHQVTQMGQEVILRCVPISNHLYFYWYRQILGQKVEFLVSFYNNEISEKSEIFDDQFSVERPDGSNFTLKIRSTKLEDSAMYFCASSEYGSSYNEQFFGPGTRLTVL.

The V and J genes are TRBV30 and TRBJ1-3; a weak D match, TRBD1 (5 bases). Trimming cost V 8 bases and J 4 bases, with 15 bases left between them. Germline V gene lookup returns CDR1 GTSNPN and CDR2 SVGIG (reference sequence). This CDR3 is built from 13 residues. The CDR3 DNA sequence: TGTGCCGGGAACTATCGGGGGGGAAACACCATATATTTT. It is translated as CAGNYRGGNTIYF.